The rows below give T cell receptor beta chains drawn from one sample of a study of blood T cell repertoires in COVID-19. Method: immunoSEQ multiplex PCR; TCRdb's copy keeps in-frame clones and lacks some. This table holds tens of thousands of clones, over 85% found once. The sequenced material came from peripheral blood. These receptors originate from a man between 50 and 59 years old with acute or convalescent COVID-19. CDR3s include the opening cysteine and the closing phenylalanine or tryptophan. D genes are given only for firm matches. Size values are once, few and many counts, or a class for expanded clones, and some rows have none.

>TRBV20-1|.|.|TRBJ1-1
CSASTSGTRTEAFF
TGCAGTGCTAGTACTTCGGGGACTCGCACTGAAGCTTTCTTT
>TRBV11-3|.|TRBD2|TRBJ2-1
CASSGGRDNEQFF
TGTGCCAGCAGCGGGGGGAGGGACAATGAGCAGTTCTTC
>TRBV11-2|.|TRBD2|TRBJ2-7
CASSLERVERGQYF
TGTGCCAGCAGCTTAGAAAGGGTCGAGCGGGGGCAGTACTTC
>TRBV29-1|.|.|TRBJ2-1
CSVEPWATNEQFF
TGCAGCGTTGAACCCTGGGCTACCAATGAGCAGTTCTTC
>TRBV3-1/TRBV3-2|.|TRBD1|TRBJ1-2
CASSHHTPTGYGYTF
TGTGCCAGCAGCCACCACACACCGACAGGGTACGGCTACACCTTC
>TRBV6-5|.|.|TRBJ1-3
CASQPDRYSGNTIYF
TGTGCCAGCCAGCCCGACAGATACTCTGGAAACACCATATATTTT
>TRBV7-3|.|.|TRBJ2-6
CASSFSRAGANVLTF
TGTGCCAGCAGCTTTTCCAGGGCCGGGGCCAACGTCCTGACTTTC
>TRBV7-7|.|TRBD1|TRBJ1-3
CASSAGGQRRNTIYF
TGTGCCAGCAGCGCAGGGGGACAGAGGAGAAACACCATATATTTT
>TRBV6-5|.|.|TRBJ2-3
CASSRHGAGGDTQYF
TGTGCCAGCAGTAGACATGGGGCCGGCGGAGATACGCAGTATTTT
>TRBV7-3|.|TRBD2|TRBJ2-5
CASSLGLAGGRTETQYF
TGTGCCAGCAGCTTAGGGCTAGCGGGGGGCCGGACGGAGACCCAGTACTTC
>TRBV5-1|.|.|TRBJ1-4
CASKRSREEKLFF
TGCGCCAGCAAGCGGTCGAGAGAGGAAAAACTGTTTTTT
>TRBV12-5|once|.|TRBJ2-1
CASGLGAEDNEQFF
TGTGCTAGTGGTTTGGGTGCGGAAGACAATGAGCAGTTCTTC
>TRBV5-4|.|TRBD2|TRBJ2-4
CASSPGLAGGPSGKNIQYF
TGTGCCAGCAGCCCCGGACTAGCGGGGGGGCCATCGGGCAAAAACATTCAGTACTTC
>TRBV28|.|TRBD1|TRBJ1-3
CASSAGTGPLSGNTIYF
TGTGCCAGCAGCGCCGGGACAGGGCCACTCTCTGGAAACACCATATATTTT
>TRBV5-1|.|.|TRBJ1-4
CASSLDSSGLNEKLFF
TGCGCCAGCAGCTTGGACAGTAGTGGTTTGAATGAAAAACTGTTTTTT
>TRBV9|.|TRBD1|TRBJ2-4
CASSVTGAGDIQYF
TGTGCCAGCAGCGTAACAGGGGCCGGAGACATTCAGTACTTC
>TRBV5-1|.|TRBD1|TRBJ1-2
CASSLTGTGGDYGYTF
TGCGCCAGCAGCTTGACCGGGACAGGGGGGGACTATGGCTACACCTTC
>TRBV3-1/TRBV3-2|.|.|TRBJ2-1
CASSLHGRGSYNEQFF
TGTGCCAGCAGCCTGCACGGACGGGGCTCCTACAATGAGCAGTTCTTC
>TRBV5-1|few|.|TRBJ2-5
CASSLGAAQETQYF
TGCGCCAGCAGCTTGGGCGCCGCACAAGAGACCCAGTACTTC
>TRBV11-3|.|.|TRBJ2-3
CASSLMTGSTDTQYF
TGTGCCAGCAGCCTGATGACAGGATCTACAGATACGCAGTATTTT
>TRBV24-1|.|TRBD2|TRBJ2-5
CATSGLDLGGNQETQYF
TGTGCCACCAGTGGGCTTGACTTGGGGGGGAACCAAGAGACCCAGTACTTC
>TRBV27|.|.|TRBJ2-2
CASSHYRESTTGELFF
TGTGCCAGCAGTCATTACAGGGAATCGACCACCGGGGAGCTGTTTTTT
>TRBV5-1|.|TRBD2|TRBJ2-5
CASSLAREWRETQYF
TGCGCCAGCAGCTTGGCGCGGGAGTGGCGAGAGACCCAGTACTTC
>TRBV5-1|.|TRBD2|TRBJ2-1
CASSPVASGGAGNEQFF
TGCGCCAGCAGCCCGGTAGCTAGCGGGGGGGCCGGCAATGAGCAGTTCTTC
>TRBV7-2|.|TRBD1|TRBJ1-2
CASSLFAARGLEYGYTF
TGTGCCAGCAGCTTATTCGCGGCCAGGGGGCTCGAGTATGGCTACACCTTC
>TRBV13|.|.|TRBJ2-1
CASSPAEGSSYNEQFF
TGTGCCAGCTCCCCTGCGGAGGGGAGCTCCTACAATGAGCAGTTCTTC
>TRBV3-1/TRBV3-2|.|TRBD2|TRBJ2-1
CASSGSLAGWRNEQFF
TGTGCCAGCAGCGGGTCCCTAGCGGGATGGCGTAATGAGCAGTTCTTC
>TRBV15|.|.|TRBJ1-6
CATSEGRGSYNSPLHF
TGTGCCACCAGCGAAGGAAGGGGCTCCTATAATTCACCCCTCCACTTT
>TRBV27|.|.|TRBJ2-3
CASSFSLRDKITDTQYF
TGTGCCAGCAGTTTCTCCCTCCGGGACAAGATCACAGATACGCAGTATTTT
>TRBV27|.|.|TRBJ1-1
CASSLRGHNTEAFF
TGTGCCAGCAGTCTGCGCGGGCATAACACTGAAGCTTTCTTT
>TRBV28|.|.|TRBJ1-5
CASSFGSNQPQHF
TGTGCCAGCAGTTTCGGGTCCAATCAGCCCCAGCATTTT
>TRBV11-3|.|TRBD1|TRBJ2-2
CASSRGRGELFF
TGTGCCAGCAGCAGGGGGCGTGGGGAGCTGTTTTTT
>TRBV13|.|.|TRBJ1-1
CASSRDWNTEAFF
TGTGCCAGCAGCCGCGACTGGAACACTGAAGCTTTCTTT
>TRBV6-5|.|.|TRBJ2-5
CASRENLPRETQYF
TGTGCCAGCCGCGAGAATCTTCCCAGGGAGACCCAGTACTTC
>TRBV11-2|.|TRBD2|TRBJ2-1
CASRRLAGGYNEQFF
TGTGCCAGCAGACGACTAGCGGGGGGTTACAATGAGCAGTTCTTC
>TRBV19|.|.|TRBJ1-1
CASSSAVGGTEAFF
TGTGCCAGTAGTAGCGCTGTTGGGGGGACTGAAGCTTTCTTT
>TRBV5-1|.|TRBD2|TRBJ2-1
CASSLAQGLAGVLIEQFF
TGCGCCAGCAGCTTGGCCCAAGGGCTAGCGGGAGTCCTTATCGAGCAGTTCTTC
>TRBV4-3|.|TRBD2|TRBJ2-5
CASSQDASGGQETQYF
TGCGCCAGCAGCCAAGATGCTAGCGGGGGGCAAGAGACCCAGTACTTC
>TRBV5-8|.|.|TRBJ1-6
CASTGQRSSYNSPLHF
TGTGCCAGCACTGGACAGAGGAGCTCCTATAATTCACCCCTCCACTTT
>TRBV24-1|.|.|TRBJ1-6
CATSDTGSGSPLHF
TGTGCCACCAGTGATACAGGGTCGGGGTCACCCCTCCACTTT